This is a list of T cell receptor beta chains from one sample in a study of identical twins. One entry per CDR3 protein results from TCRdb running MiXCR on the 5' RACE reads. The data show fewer than 650,000 distinct CDR3 sequences, about 7.1% seen once. Another study also made use of these data, one on yellow fever vaccine responses in identical twins.

The source material was PBMCs. These receptors were taken from a young woman in good health. Each CDR3 is given with its conserved first and last residue. Fields, in order: D gene, CDR3 length, clone size, J gene, V gene, CDR3 protein, CDR3 DNA. The D gene is left open where the match is weak. Only part of the rows carry a size: once, few, many, or a class if the clone is expanded.

-,14,-,TRBJ2-7,TRBV6-1,CASSGTFSSYEQYF,TGTGCCAGCAGCGGGACTTTCAGCTCCTACGAGCAGTACTTC
TRBD2,16,few,TRBJ2-5,TRBV20-1,CSARDGSGGAGETQYF,TGCAGTGCTAGAGATGGTAGCGGGGGGGCTGGAGAGACCCAGTACTTC
-,14,many,TRBJ1-3,TRBV5-1,CARNRFFSGNTIYF,TGCGCCAGGAACAGGTTTTTCTCTGGAAACACCATATATTTT
-,13,few,TRBJ1-2,TRBV28,CASSLTPVIGYTF,TGTGCCAGCAGTTTAACGCCGGTCATTGGCTACACCTTC
TRBD2,16,-,TRBJ2-3,TRBV6-1,CASRRTSGSSVDTQYF,TGTGCCAGCAGACGGACTAGCGGGAGTTCCGTAGATACGCAGTATTTT
TRBD1,18,few,TRBJ1-2,TRBV20-1,CSARDQSGSGQGGYGYTF,TGCAGTGCTAGAGACCAGTCAGGCTCCGGACAGGGTGGCTATGGCTACACCTTC
-,15,many,TRBJ2-2,TRBV5-1,CASSLEGWDTGELFF,TGCGCCAGCAGCTTGGAAGGGTGGGACACCGGGGAGCTGTTTTTT
TRBD2,18,-,TRBJ2-1,TRBV29-1,CSGFPSQREKNYYNEQFF,TGCAGCGGATTCCCCTCACAGCGGGAGAAGAATTACTACAATGAGCAGTTCTTC
-,15,-,TRBJ2-1,TRBV7-7,CASSGGTGGYNEQFF,TGTGCCAGCAGCGGGGGAACAGGCGGCTACAATGAGCAGTTCTTC
TRBD1,15,many,TRBJ2-1,TRBV6-1,CASSPGTGPYSEQFF,TGTGCCAGCAGTCCCGGGACAGGTCCCTACAGTGAGCAGTTCTTC
TRBD1,15,few,TRBJ2-3,TRBV6-1,CASSLGQGSRDTQYF,TGTGCCAGCAGTCTTGGACAGGGGTCGAGGGATACGCAGTATTTT
TRBD1,15,-,TRBJ2-2,TRBV19,CATRGTGMRNRELFF,TGTGCCACCCGGGGGACAGGGATGAGGAACCGGGAGCTGTTTTTT
-,17,-,TRBJ2-2,TRBV2,CASSEQGQATNTGELFF,TGTGCCAGCAGTGAACAGGGGCAGGCCACGAACACCGGGGAGCTGTTTTTT
TRBD2,15,many,TRBJ2-5,TRBV3-1,CASSQEGTRRETQYF,TGTGCCAGCAGCCAAGAAGGGACTAGACGGGAGACCCAGTACTTC
-,14,few,TRBJ2-2,TRBV14,CASSQRSAAGELFF,TGTGCCAGCAGCCAAAGAAGCGCCGCCGGGGAGCTGTTTTTT
-,14,-,TRBJ2-7,TRBV5-5,CASSLVWISYEQYF,TGTGCCAGCAGCTTGGTGTGGATCTCCTACGAGCAGTACTTC
-,17,-,TRBJ2-4,TRBV20-1,CSARDSGSGKLDYIQYF,TGCAGTGCTAGAGATTCCGGCTCGGGGAAGCTAGATTACATTCAGTACTTC
TRBD2,17,-,TRBJ2-7,TRBV5-1,CASSLAPGTSGAYEQYF,TGCGCCAGCAGCTTGGCCCCCGGGACTAGCGGAGCCTACGAGCAGTACTTC
-,13,-,TRBJ1-2,TRBV28,CASRFLGSYGYTF,TGTGCCAGCAGATTTTTGGGGAGCTATGGCTACACCTTC
-,17,few,TRBJ2-3,TRBV20-1,CSASTEKGEPSTDTQYF,TGCAGTGCTAGCACAGAAAAAGGGGAACCTAGCACAGATACGCAGTATTTT
-,14,few,TRBJ2-1,TRBV24-1,CATSVEGKDNEQFF,TGTGCCACCAGTGTGGAGGGGAAGGATAATGAGCAGTTCTTC
TRBD2,22,few,TRBJ2-3,TRBV7-2,CASSLQGSGTGAGGWGTDTQYF,TGTGCCAGCAGCTTACAGGGGTCCGGGACGGGAGCGGGGGGATGGGGCACAGATACGCAGTATTTT
-,15,few,TRBJ1-1,TRBV10-2,CASSEGRNEDSEAFF,TGCGCCAGCAGTGAGGGTAGAAACGAAGACAGTGAAGCTTTCTTT
-,12,many,TRBJ2-3,TRBV20-1,CSARSRGDTQYF,TGCAGTGCAAGGTCGCGGGGAGATACGCAGTATTTT
-,12,many,TRBJ2-7,TRBV29-1,CSVTTGSYEQYF,TGCAGCGTTACCACCGGCTCCTACGAGCAGTACTTC
-,12,few,TRBJ2-3,TRBV20-1,CSAEGVTDTQYF,TGCAGTGCTGAAGGGGTTACAGATACGCAGTATTTT
-,16,-,TRBJ2-1,TRBV18,CASSDSTSGPYNEQFF,TGTGCCAGCTCAGACTCGACTAGTGGTCCCTACAATGAGCAGTTCTTC
TRBD2,14,-,TRBJ2-7,TRBV12-5,CASGPGTSGYEQYF,TGTGCTAGTGGCCCCGGGACTAGCGGGTACGAGCAGTACTTC
-,15,-,TRBJ2-7,TRBV27,CASSLYPQFRYEQYF,TGTGCCAGCAGTTTATACCCCCAGTTTAGGTACGAGCAGTACTTC
-,13,-,TRBJ1-2,TRBV6-1,CASSSGTKHGYTF,TGTGCCAGCAGCTCCGGGACGAAGCATGGCTACACCTTC
-,13,many,TRBJ2-5,TRBV5-6,CASSLLLGETQYF,TGTGCCAGCAGCTTGTTGTTAGGGGAGACCCAGTACTTC
TRBD1,16,-,TRBJ2-1,TRBV7-8,CASSLTIGQGYNEQFF,TGTGCCAGCAGCTTAACGATTGGACAGGGGTACAATGAGCAGTTCTTC
TRBD2,19,few,TRBJ2-3,TRBV4-1,CASSLVPGLAGGPGDTQYF,TGCGCCAGCAGCCTGGTTCCGGGACTAGCGGGGGGGCCGGGAGATACGCAGTATTTT
TRBD1,15,few,TRBJ1-1,TRBV3-1,CASSQAQGQNTEAFF,TGTGCCAGCAGCCAGGCACAGGGGCAAAACACTGAAGCTTTCTTT
-,13,-,TRBJ2-7,TRBV12-3/TRBV12-4,CASSSVPRYEQYF,TGTGCCAGCAGTTCGGTTCCCCGTTACGAGCAGTACTTC
-,14,many,TRBJ2-3,TRBV4-1,CASSQADSTDTQYF,TGCGCCAGCAGCCAAGCGGATTCCACAGATACGCAGTATTTT
-,15,-,TRBJ2-7,TRBV7-8,CASSSSGEIWEGQYF,TGTGCCAGCAGCTCCTCCGGGGAGATCTGGGAAGGGCAGTACTTC
TRBD1,17,-,TRBJ2-2,TRBV4-1,CASSRQPGQVTTGELFF,TGCGCCAGCAGCCGGCAGCCGGGACAGGTCACGACCGGGGAGCTGTTTTTT
-,14,-,TRBJ2-7,TRBV28,CASIPSRGGYEQYF,TGTGCCAGCATTCCATCTAGGGGGGGCTACGAGCAGTACTTC
TRBD2,19,few,TRBJ2-1,TRBV4-1,CASSHLGRAGASSYNEQFF,TGCGCCAGCAGCCACCTGGGGCGAGCGGGGGCGAGCTCCTACAATGAGCAGTTCTTC
-,15,-,TRBJ2-2,TRBV28,CASRPGGMDTGELFF,TGTGCCAGCAGACCTGGGGGGATGGACACCGGGGAGCTGTTTTTT
TRBD2,18,few,TRBJ2-1,TRBV7-6,CASSSRTTSGRSYNEQFF,TGTGCCAGCAGCTCCCGAACGACTAGCGGGAGGTCCTACAATGAGCAGTTCTTC
-,17,-,TRBJ2-7,TRBV5-1,CASSLAGAARVSYEQYF,TGCGCCAGCAGCTTGGCTGGGGCAGCGAGGGTCTCCTACGAGCAGTACTTC
TRBD1,15,many,TRBJ2-2,TRBV10-3,CATRRQGADTGELFF,TGTGCCACGCGACGGCAGGGGGCTGACACCGGGGAGCTGTTTTTT
TRBD2,16,many,TRBJ2-1,TRBV6-4,CASSDGASGDYNEQFF,TGTGCCAGCAGTGACGGGGCTAGCGGGGACTACAATGAGCAGTTCTTC
TRBD1,15,few,TRBJ2-3,TRBV7-3,CASSQQGAFTDTQYF,TGTGCCAGCAGCCAACAGGGGGCGTTTACAGATACGCAGTATTTT
-,15,-,TRBJ2-2,TRBV2,CASSESGMNTGELFF,TGTGCCAGCAGTGAATCAGGGATGAACACCGGGGAGCTGTTTTTT
-,14,-,TRBJ2-1,TRBV4-1,CASSRPGTSNEQFF,TGCGCCAGCAGCCGCCCCGGGACTTCGAATGAGCAGTTCTTC
-,11,many,TRBJ2-1,TRBV7-8,CASSRGVEQFF,TGTGCCAGCAGCAGGGGCGTTGAGCAGTTCTTC